This T cell receptor (beta chain) was obtained from a study of blood T cell repertoires in COVID-19 (dated by TCRdb to 2019 to 2021). With regard to the full study: The collaborator samples originated in the United States, Italy and Spain and spanned the acute and convalescent phases of COVID-19. The prospective study material was composed of cDNA or gDNA derived from T cells, B-cell-depleted T cells, or PBMCs. The dataset comprised deeply sampled blood TCRbeta repertoires from subjects exposed to, actively infected with, or recovered from COVID-19. The repertoires were released in a freely available public database meant as a resource for research on the immune response to SARS-CoV-2. The samples were drawn from two sources: the first 160 participants of the ongoing ImmuneRACE study, and fewer than 1,500 subjects contributed by 6 global collaborators. A de-identified subject ID, COVID-19 status, age in years and sex were almost always included in the sample metadata. Where HLA class I and class II types were available, the types were taken from metadata supplied by the sample provider, not from assay-based typing. On the study overall, not on this receptor specifically: The quantity of clinical and demographic metadata differed by source and by participant and was supplied without curation.

A remark on this clone: Its target antigen remains unknown. No per-base quality is available; no much larger clone lies one base away.

The CDR3 numbers 16 residues from cysteine through phenylalanine. Kept here is only the CDR3 DNA, which spans 48 bases and is read in frame from base 1. For CDR1 and CDR2, the germline V gene lists LGHNA and YSLEER. The germline V end is reduced by 4 bases and the J end by 3 bases; junction bases left unmatched: 6. TCRbeta CDR3 regions were amplified from genomic DNA using the immunoSEQ Assay, a bias-controlled multiplex PCR. The authors' analysis ran thus. Within the assay, amplification of reference gene primers was used to estimate how many nucleated cells each sample contained. To quantify the absolute abundance of each unique TCRbeta CDR3 rearrangement, sequence reads were collapsed and filtered. For each sample, productive Simpson clonality was calculated by taking the square root of Simpson's diversity index across productive rearrangements. Held by TCRdb, this immuneACCESS table contains in-frame sequences only and omits some clones. Under half of the omission traces to an unresolved V gene where checked; the cause of the rest is unknown. V and J calls and clone size follow that table, whereas D and trimming were derived from the DNA. The sample contains roughly 290,000 clones, around 87% of them found a single time. Roughly 7.1% of the sample belongs to the ten largest clones.

Samples from volunteer blood donors who had recovered from COVID-19 were contributed by a second Seattle source. Collaborating institutions collected whole blood in K2EDTA tubes following their own protocols. For TCRbeta analysis, collaborators shipped samples in one of three forms: frozen whole blood, isolated PBMCs, or DNA extracted from either of those sample types. The sequence was collected from a woman in her fifties or sixties who had recovered from COVID-19. The V and J genes are TRBV4-3 and TRBJ2-1; 10 junctional bases match TRBD1. Sequencing was done on a sample of peripheral blood. The sequenced DNA: TGCGCCAGCAGCCGGGACAGGGGCGCACTCTACAATGAGCAGTTCTTC. This sequence encodes CASSRDRGALYNEQFF.